These 21 T cell receptor beta chains originate from one sample sequenced in a study of T-cell memory formation after mild COVID-19. TCRdb re-called the 5' RACE reads with MiXCR, one entry per CDR3 protein. Among 150,000 to 200,000 distinct CDR3 sequences, under 14% were seen once, and the ten largest hold 3% to 4%. The source material was PBMCs or a T cell subset sorted from them (not recorded which). The receptor set was obtained from a young man who had mild COVID-19 (a few samples of this study predate the infection). Cell type and time point are not known.

This clonotype has more than one count but fewer than ten. This chain links TRBV6-7 with TRBJ2-7; unclear D gene. Being an ORF, TRBV6-7 has a function that is uncertain. The CDR3 spans 11 residues. The V end was cut by 6 bases, the J end by 6 bases, with 9 bases between. The CDR3 DNA reads as TGTGCCAGCAGCCGTTGCGGCGAGCAGTACTTC. Translation: CASSRCGEQYF.

This clonotype was counted between two and nine times. The chain recombines TRBV7-9 with TRBJ2-1; TRBD2 is a possible D gene (6 bases). V shed 5 bases and J shed 10 bases, with 21 bases lying between them. The CDR3 covers 15 residues. Germline V gene lookup returns CDR1 SEHNR and CDR2 FQNEAQ (reference sequence). The CDR3 coding sequence is TGTGCCAGCAGCCTCTCGGGACTCTTCAGGGTGGAGCAGTTCTTC. Protein product: CASSLSGLFRVEQFF.

This clonotype was detected ten times or more. The germline gene is not matched at one end of the junction; a read error may be the cause. The CDR3 protein is CASSSIYPTGESSF. For the CDR3, the DNA is TGTGCCAGCAGCTCAATTTACCCCACAGGGGAATCTAGCTTC. The J gene is TRBJ2-7, the V gene TRBV7-9, with 7 nucleotides matching TRBD1. Germline assignment: CDR1 SEHNR and CDR2 FQNEAQ (reference sequence). The CDR3 totals 14 residues. The full variable domain, in which reference TRBV7-9 and TRBJ2-7 provide the parts outside the CDR3, is DTGVSQNPRHKITKRGQNVTFRCDPISEHNRLYWYRQTLGQGPEFLTYFQNEAQLEKSRLLSDRFSAERPKGSFSTLEIQRTEQGDSAMYLCASSSIYPTGESSFGPGTRLTVT.

This clonotype was detected many times. This chain uses TRBV30 with TRBJ2-5; no clear D. The CDR3 covers 11 residues. Deletions cut 4 bases from V and 3 bases from J, with 6 bases between. The germline gives CDR1 GTSNPN, CDR2 SVGIG (reference sequence). CDR3 sequence (DNA): TGTGCCTGGAATCAGGAAGAGACCCAGTACTTC. Translation: CAWNQEETQYF.

Many counts were recorded for this clonotype. The V and J genes are TRBV5-1 and TRBJ2-6; D gene unclear. Trimming shortened V by 0 bases and J by 0 bases, and 10 bases separated the two germline ends. This CDR3 spans 17 amino acids. CDR1 is SGHRS and CDR2 is YFSETQ in the germline V gene. CDR3 in amino acids: CASSLGAPGSGANVLTF. The CDR3 DNA sequence: TGCGCCAGCAGCTTGGGGGCCCCTGGCTCTGGGGCCAACGTCCTGACTTTC. The full variable domain, completed using reference TRBV5-1 and TRBJ2-6, is KAGVTQTPRYLIKTRGQQVTLSCSPISGHRSVSWYQQTPGQGLQFLFEYFSETQRNKGNFPGRFSGRQFSNSRSEMNVSTLELGDSALYLCASSLGAPGSGANVLTFGAGSRLTVL.

This clonotype was seen a few times. The genes are TRBV12-3 or TRBV12-4 and TRBJ2-7; perhaps D is TRBD1 or TRBD2 (6 bases each). The V gene lost 6 bases and the J gene lost 3 bases, with 21 bases spanning the gap. This CDR3 region has 16 residues. CDR3: CASSLTSGGRGYEQYF. CDR3 bases: TGTGCCAGCAGCCTAACCAGTGGGGGGCGAGGCTACGAGCAGTACTTC.

In nucleotides, the CDR3 is TGCGCCAGCAGCCAAGATGGGAGACAGCTTGAAGCTTTCTTT. Protein: CASSQDGRQLEAFF. J is TRBJ1-1 and V is TRBV4-3; TRBD1 might be the D (5 bases). The CDR3 covers 14 residues. CDR1 LGHNA and CDR2 YSLEER come from the germline V gene. Trimming removed 0 bases from V and 7 bases from J, with 12 bases in between.

CDR3 sequence reads: CASSVNIAVTGELFF. In DNA form, the CDR3 reads TGTGCCAGCAGTGTCAACATCGCGGTTACCGGGGAGCTGTTTTTT. V gene TRBV25-1 combines with J gene TRBJ2-2; D unresolved. Germline V gene data show CDR1 as MGHDK and CDR2 as SYGVNS. V lost 4 bases and J lost 5, with 14 bases in between. This CDR3 spans 15 amino acids.

V usage is TRBV27 and J usage is TRBJ2-5, with 12 nucleotides matching TRBD1. Trimming removed 5 bases from V and 5 bases from J; junction bases left unmatched: 6. The germline V gene has CDR1 MNHEY and CDR2 SMNVEV (reference sequence). The CDR3 runs 15 residues. The CDR3: CASSTGTGGAETQYF. CDR3 in DNA: TGTGCCAGCAGTACCGGGACAGGGGGCGCGGAGACCCAGTACTTC.

The table lists this clonotype with a few counts. The chain carries TRBV12-3 or TRBV12-4 and TRBJ1-1, with D perhaps matching TRBD1 (5 bases). CDR3 size: 14 residues. Trimming removed 5 bases from V and 6 bases from J, with 16 bases in between. The CDR3 nucleotides read TGTGCCAGCAGTCCAAGCGGAAGGGGAGCTGAAGCTTTCTTT. The encoded protein is CASSPSGRGAEAFF.

V is TRBV7-2 and J is TRBJ2-1; TRBD1 aligns across 8 bases. With V trimmed by 3 bases and J by 7 bases, 2 bases remained unmatched. Germline CDR1 SGHTA, CDR2 FQGNSA. The CDR3 is 13 amino acids. The CDR3 protein is CASSLDRENEQFF. CDR3 sequence (DNA): TGTGCCAGCAGCTTGGACAGGGAGAATGAGCAGTTCTTC. Based on the CDR3 plus reference TRBV7-2 and TRBJ2-1, the full variable domain is GAGVSQSPSNKVTEKGKDVELRCDPISGHTALYWYRQSLGQGLEFLIYFQGNSAPDKSGLPSDRFSAERTGGSVSTLTIQRTQQEDSAVYLCASSLDRENEQFFGPGTRLTVL.

Of note for this clonotype: Mismatch with germline at one junction end may stem from a read error. The chain employs TRBV4-1 and TRBJ1-1; D may be TRBD1 (5 bases). The CDR3 spans 12 residues. CDR1 and CDR2 from the germline V gene are MGHRA and YSYEKL. The CDR3 region has the DNA TGCGCCAGCAGCCAGCAAGGGACGAGACTCCTCTTT. It encodes CASSQQGTRLLF.

This clonotype was counted many times. This CDR3 is CASSSRTSGGTYNEQFF. The DNA of the CDR3 is TGTGCCAGCAGTTCAAGGACTAGCGGGGGGACTTACAATGAGCAGTTCTTC. The gene calls are TRBV6-2 or TRBV6-3 and TRBJ2-1, with 14 bases that match TRBD2. This CDR3 has 17 amino acids. Germline V lookup: CDR1 MNHEY, CDR2 SVGEGT. The V gene end was trimmed by 4 bases and the J gene end by 4 bases; junction bases not matched to a gene: 6.

The chain is built from TRBV20-1 and TRBJ2-7; D call uncertain. CDR1 DFQATT and CDR2 SNEGSKA come from the germline V gene (reference sequence). The CDR3 sequence is 10 residues long. CDR3: CRVDRGEQYV. For the CDR3, the DNA is TGCAGGGTCGACCGCGGCGAGCAGTACGTC.

The chain employs TRBV6-5 and TRBJ1-2; D not resolved. CDR3 size: 15 residues. From germline, CDR1 is MNHEY and CDR2 SVGAGI. Trimming removed 0 bases at V and 2 bases at J, with 10 bases between. Written as DNA, the CDR3 is TGTGCCAGCAGTTACTCGTGGCAAAGAAACTATGGCTACACCTTC. It yields the protein CASSYSWQRNYGYTF.

The chain combines TRBV20-1 with TRBJ2-1, with D possibly called TRBD1 or TRBD2 (7 bases each). With 6 bases removed from V and 0 bases from J, the gap between germline ends came to 18 bases. The CDR3 runs to 16 residues. CDR1 is DFQATT and CDR2 is SNEGSKA in the germline V gene (reference sequence). The CDR3 sequence is CSARGGGPSSYNEQFF. The DNA of the CDR3 is TGCAGTGCAAGGGGAGGGGGCCCGAGCTCCTACAATGAGCAGTTCTTC.

The sample holds a few counts of this clonotype. V usage is TRBV27 and J usage is TRBJ2-5; D may be TRBD2 (6 bases). The V and J ends lost 0 bases and 6 bases respectively, with 11 bases between them. The CDR3 loop spans 14 amino acids. CDR1 is MNHEY, CDR2 SMNVEV, per germline (reference sequence). In DNA form, the CDR3 reads TGTGCCAGCAGTTTATCGTGGGGGGATCAGACCCAGTACTTC. Residues: CASSLSWGDQTQYF.

V and J are TRBV27 and TRBJ2-5; D perhaps matches TRBD1 (5 bases). V was pared by 4 bases and J by 7 bases, with 13 bases between. Germline V lookup: CDR1 MNHEY, CDR2 SMNVEV (reference sequence). CDR3 length equals 13 residues. The CDR3 loop reads CASSSAGIRTQYF. The CDR3 DNA reads as TGTGCCAGCAGTTCGGCAGGGATAAGGACCCAGTACTTC.

The CDR3 DNA sequence: TGTGCCAGCAGCAATCTAGCGGGGGCCCCACAAGAGACCCAGTACTTC. It is translated as CASSNLAGAPQETQYF. The chain combines TRBV11-2 with TRBJ2-5; 10 bases fit TRBD2. The ends lost 5 bases at V and 2 bases at J; junction bases unmatched: 8. This CDR3 has 16 amino acids. Germline CDR1 reads SGHAT; CDR2 reads FQNNGV.

This rearrangement joins TRBV12-3 or TRBV12-4 to TRBJ2-5, with TRBD2 as a possible D gene (5 bases). The ends were cut back, 6 bases at V and 2 bases at J, with 10 bases in the middle. CDR3 size: 13 residues. Here the CDR3 DNA reads TGTGCCAGCAGGATGACTAATCAAGAGACCCAGTACTTC. Translating gives CASRMTNQETQYF.

This clonotype was seen a handful of times. The J gene is TRBJ2-1, the V gene TRBV6-5, with D uncertain. This CDR3 has 13 amino acids. Deletions cut 6 bases from V and 9 bases from J, with 15 bases between. Germline-derived CDR1 and CDR2 are MNHEY and SVGAGI. This CDR3 reads CASRPDSLREQFF. DNA for the CDR3: TGTGCCAGCAGGCCCGATAGTTTGCGTGAGCAGTTCTTC.